A single sample is the source of the 19 T cell receptor beta chains below, sequenced in a study of spatial heterogeneity in lung cancer. TCRdb passed the 5' RACE reads through MiXCR, listing each CDR3 protein once. The sample holds approximately 40,000 distinct CDR3 sequences, approximately 15% seen once. Time point indicated: sample taken at primary tumor resection. The starting material was PBMCs, obtained at surgery. The receptors originated from a male donor with early-stage non-small cell lung cancer.

This clonotype showed up just a few times. This chain joins TRBV5-1 and TRBJ1-6; TRBD1 might be the D (6 bases). The CDR3 is made up of 16 amino acids. CDR1 and CDR2 from the germline V gene are SGHRS and YFSETQ. Trimming shortened V by 4 bases and J by 0 bases, and 11 bases separated the two germline ends. Here the CDR3 reads CASSITGSSYNSPLHF. In nucleotides, the CDR3 is TGCGCCAGCAGCATAACAGGGAGCTCCTATAATTCACCCCTCCACTTT.

This clonotype was recorded at least ten times. The rearrangement uses TRBV27 and TRBJ2-7, with D hard to call. The CDR3 totals 12 residues. Trimming pared 7 bases from V and 6 bases from J, leaving 13 bases between. Germline CDR1 MNHEY, CDR2 SMNVEV (reference sequence). The CDR3 loop reads CASIRVWVEQYF. The DNA of the CDR3 is TGTGCCAGCATTAGGGTTTGGGTCGAGCAGTACTTC.

V is TRBV6-2 or TRBV6-3 and J is TRBJ2-1; D is perhaps TRBD1 or TRBD2 (5 bases each). This CDR3 is 12 amino acids long. Germline loops: CDR1 MNHEY, CDR2 SVGEGT. V was trimmed by 5 bases and J by 11 bases, leaving 13 bases between them. The CDR3 coding sequence is TGTGCCAGCAGTGACAACCGGGACCAGCAGTTCTTC. It codes for CASSDNRDQQFF.

This clonotype was seen ten or more times. The chain combines TRBV7-8 with TRBJ1-6; tentative D call: TRBD1 (5 bases). V was shortened by 3 bases and J by 6 bases, with 9 bases between the two germline ends. The CDR3 has 14 amino acids. Germline V CDR1 and CDR2: SGHVS, FQNEAQ. The CDR3 sequence is CASSFGTVNSPLHF. The CDR3 DNA reads as TGTGCCAGCAGCTTTGGGACGGTTAATTCACCCCTCCACTTT.

This clonotype was seen a handful of times. The rearrangement links TRBV4-1 to TRBJ2-6, with no clear D. Germline V CDR1 and CDR2: MGHRA, YSYEKL. The CDR3 sequence is 18 residues long. Trimming removed 1 base at V and 1 base at J, with 14 bases between. The CDR3 nucleotides are TGCGCCAGCAGCCAAGCGATAGGTAGGGTATCTGGGGCCAACGTCCTGACTTTC. Protein product: CASSQAIGRVSGANVLTF.

This clonotype was seen only a few times. V and J are TRBV7-6 and TRBJ1-6; D not certain. Trimming pared 1 base from V and 0 bases from J, leaving 7 bases between. CDR3 length: 16 residues. Germline lookup yields CDR1 SGHVS and CDR2 FNYEAQ. Here the CDR3 reads CASSLDSSSYNSPLHF. The CDR3 nucleotides are TGTGCCAGCAGCTTAGACTCTAGCTCCTATAATTCACCCCTCCACTTT. Drawing the rest from reference TRBV7-6 and TRBJ1-6, the complete variable domain is GAGVSQSPRYKVTKRGQDVALRCDPISGHVSLYWYRQALGQGPEFLTYFNYEAQQDKSGLPNDRFSAERPEGSISTLTIQRTEQRDSAMYRCASSLDSSSYNSPLHFGNGTRLTVT.

About this clonotype: The junction departs from the called germline gene at one end, perhaps through a read error. The J gene is TRBJ2-5, the V gene TRBV5-1, with D perhaps TRBD1 or TRBD2 (5 bases each). This CDR3 contains 15 residues. Germline V gives CDR1 SGHRS, CDR2 YFSETQ. DNA of the CDR3: TGCGCCAGCAGCCCCGGGGCTAGCTACCAGGAGACCCAGTACTTC. Protein product: CASSPGASYQETQYF.

To note about this clonotype: It may be a read error: a sequence one base away is much more abundant. The CDR3: CASSSTTSGIETQYF. DNA for the CDR3: TGTGCCAGCAGTTCGACGACTAGCGGGATAGAGACCCAGTACTTC. This chain connects TRBV12-3 or TRBV12-4 to TRBJ2-5; 11 bases match TRBD2. The CDR3 loop spans 15 amino acids. The junction had 5 bases not matched to a gene; V was cut back by 4 bases and J by 4 bases.

In DNA form, the CDR3 reads TGTGCCAGCAGCTTATCGCGTCTAGCGGGTGAGCAGTTCTTC. Translation: CASSLSRLAGEQFF. The chain uses TRBV7-8 and TRBJ2-1; 8 nucleotides align to TRBD2. The germline V gene has CDR1 SGHVS and CDR2 FQNEAQ. Losses at the gene ends were 2 bases for V and 9 bases for J; bases not matched to a gene: 6. The CDR3 spans 14 residues.

This rearrangement joins TRBV5-1 to TRBJ2-3, with D uncertain. The V gene's germline CDR1 is SGHRS and CDR2 YFSETQ. V lost 3 bases to trimming and J lost 0 bases, with 8 bases between them. The CDR3 sequence is 14 residues long. The CDR3 sequence: CASSSPQSTDTQYF. For the CDR3, the DNA is TGCGCCAGCAGCTCCCCCCAGAGCACAGATACGCAGTATTTT.

This clonotype occurred many times. The rearrangement links TRBV2 to TRBJ2-7; tentatively, D is TRBD1 or TRBD2 (5 bases each). CDR3 length: 13 amino acids. From germline, CDR1 is SNHLY and CDR2 FYNNEI. V lost 6 bases, J lost 4 bases, and 13 bases lay in between. For the CDR3, the DNA is TGTGCCAGCAGCCGGGGCGGGCCTTACGAGCAGTACTTC. Its protein product is CASSRGGPYEQYF.

The rearrangement uses TRBV7-8 and TRBJ2-3; D uncertain. In germline, CDR1 is SGHVS, CDR2 FQNEAQ. The CDR3 consists of 12 residues. V was trimmed by 5 bases and J by 4 bases, leaving 7 bases between them. This CDR3 reads CASSPGADTQYF. The CDR3 nucleotides read TGTGCCAGCAGCCCCGGAGCAGATACGCAGTATTTT. Based on the CDR3 plus reference TRBV7-8 and TRBJ2-3, the full variable domain is GAGVSQSPRYKVAKRGQDVALRCDPISGHVSLFWYQQALGQGPEFLTYFQNEAQLDKSGLPSDRFFAERPEGSVSTLKIQRTQQEDSAVYLCASSPGADTQYFGPGTRLTVL.

This clonotype came up a few times. The CDR3 is CSARDFQGGYEQFF. CDR3 nucleotides: TGCAGTGCTAGAGATTTCCAGGGAGGCTATGAGCAGTTCTTC. The chain is built from TRBV20-1 and TRBJ2-1, with a weak D call TRBD2 (6 bases). V gave up 0 bases and J gave up 8 bases, with 14 bases separating them. This CDR3 is 14 amino acids long. Per germline, CDR1 DFQATT and CDR2 SNEGSKA (reference sequence).

This clonotype was observed at least ten times. This rearrangement joins TRBV7-2 to TRBJ2-7; no clear D gene. The CDR3 extends over 15 amino acids. CDR1 is SGHTA and CDR2 is FQGNSA in the germline V gene. The V end lost 5 bases, the J end lost 3 bases, and 17 bases lay between the germline ends. The CDR3 DNA is TGTGCCAGCAGCCGTTTGTTGGGAAGAGACTACGAGCAGTACTTC. Translating it yields CASSRLLGRDYEQYF.

This clonotype was observed many times. Here the CDR3 DNA reads TGTGCCAGCAGCTCCCTAAATGAGCAGTTCTTC. Translated: CASSSLNEQFF. This sequence joins TRBV5-6 and TRBJ2-1; no firm D call. With 3 bases removed from V and 7 bases from J, the gap between germline ends came to 5 bases. The CDR3 contains 11 residues. CDR1 and CDR2 (germline): SGHDT, YYEEEE.

This clonotype occurred a few times. This chain joins TRBV27 and TRBJ2-1, with D perhaps TRBD1 (6 bases). Between the trimmed V and J ends, which lost 5 bases and 8 bases, there was a span of 13 bases. CDR1 is MNHEY, CDR2 SMNVEV, per germline (reference sequence). This CDR3 is 13 amino acids long. In DNA, the CDR3 is TGTGCCAGCAGTCCCAACAGGGTCGATGAGCAGTTCTTC. It encodes CASSPNRVDEQFF.

This clonotype was counted ten times or more. The chain employs TRBV19 and TRBJ2-2; D uncertain. Trimming removed 3 bases from V and 5 bases from J, with 7 bases in between. CDR1 is LNHDA and CDR2 is SQIVND in the germline V gene (reference sequence). The CDR3 sequence is 13 residues long. The CDR3 spells CASSIWGTGELFF. The CDR3 region has the DNA TGTGCCAGTAGTATTTGGGGAACCGGGGAGCTGTTTTTT. The full variable domain, rest sourced from reference TRBV19 and TRBJ2-2, is DGGITQSPKYLFRKEGQNVTLSCEQNLNHDAMYWYRQDPGQGLRLIYYSQIVNDFQKGDIAEGYSVSREKKESFPLTVTSAQKNPTAFYLCASSIWGTGELFFGEGSRLTVL.

The chain is built from TRBV12-3 or TRBV12-4 and TRBJ2-2; 9 bases line up with TRBD2. V lost 7 bases and J lost 6; bases outside the gene matches: 6. The CDR3 is made up of 14 amino acids. The CDR3 DNA reads as TGTGCCAGCAAAAAGACTAGCGGACCCGGGGAGCTGTTTTTT. Protein sequence: CASKKTSGPGELFF.

V gene TRBV11-2 combines with J gene TRBJ2-5; D call uncertain. The length of the CDR3 is 12 residues. The ends were cut back, 0 bases at V and 4 bases at J, with 3 bases in the middle. Germline CDR1 SGHAT, CDR2 FQNNGV. The CDR3 DNA sequence: TGTGCCAGCAGCTTAGACGCAGAGACCCAGTACTTC. Translation: CASSLDAETQYF.